This T cell receptor (beta chain) stems from a study of T cells expressing NK-cell markers. Study details: Repertoire data for TCR beta were derived from sorted T cells (CD3+CD56+NKG2C+, CD3+CD56+NKG2C- and CD3+CD56-NKG2C+). Whole-study results and caveats: NKG2C+ dominant clonotypes from more than 5 donors made up roughly 1.0-8% of CD8+ T cells. Topping the CD3+CD56-NKG2C+ fraction as well were these clonotypes, in a few donors.

Germline CDR1 reads SGHVS; CDR2 reads FNYEAQ. This CDR3 contains 14 residues. TCRdb reprocessed the 5' RACE reads, with one entry per CDR3 protein and no DNA. This repertoire includes about 32,000 distinct CDR3 sequences. A remark on this clonotype: No antigen is known for it.

The V and J genes are TRBV7-6 and TRBJ2-3; as DNA is missing, the TRBD1 call by TCRdb cannot be tested. Sequencing input: blood T cells: a sorted CD56 or NKG2C T cell subset, CD4+ or CD8+ T cells, or bulk PBMC T cells (not recorded which). This TCR derives from a woman aged 18 to 69 in good health. The CDR3 loop is CASRTEIGEDTQYF.